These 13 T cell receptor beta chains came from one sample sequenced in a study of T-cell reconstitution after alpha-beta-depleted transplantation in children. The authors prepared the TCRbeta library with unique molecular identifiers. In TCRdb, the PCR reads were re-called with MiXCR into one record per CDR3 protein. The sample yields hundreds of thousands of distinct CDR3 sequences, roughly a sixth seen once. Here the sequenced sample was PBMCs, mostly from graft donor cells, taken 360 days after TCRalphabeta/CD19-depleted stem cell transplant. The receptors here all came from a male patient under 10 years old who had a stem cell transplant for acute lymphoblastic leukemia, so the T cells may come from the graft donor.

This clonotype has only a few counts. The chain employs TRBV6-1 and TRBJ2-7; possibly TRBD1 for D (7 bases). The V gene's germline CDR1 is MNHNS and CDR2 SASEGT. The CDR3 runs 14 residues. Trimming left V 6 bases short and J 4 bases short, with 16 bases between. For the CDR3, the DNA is TGTGCCAGCAGAACACAGTCAGGGGGGTACGAGCAGTACTTC. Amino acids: CASRTQSGGYEQYF.

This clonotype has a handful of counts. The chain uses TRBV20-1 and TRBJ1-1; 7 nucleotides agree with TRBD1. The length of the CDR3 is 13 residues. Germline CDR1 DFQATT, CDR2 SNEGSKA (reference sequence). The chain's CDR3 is CSPNRGMNTEAFF. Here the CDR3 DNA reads TGCAGCCCGAACAGGGGAATGAACACTGAAGCTTTCTTT.

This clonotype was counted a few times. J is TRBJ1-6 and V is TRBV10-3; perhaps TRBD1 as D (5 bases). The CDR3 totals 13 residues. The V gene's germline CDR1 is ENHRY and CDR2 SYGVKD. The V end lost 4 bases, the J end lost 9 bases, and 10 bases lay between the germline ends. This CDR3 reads CAISGGAGSPLHF. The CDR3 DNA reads TGTGCCATCAGTGGAGGGGCGGGTTCACCCCTCCACTTT.

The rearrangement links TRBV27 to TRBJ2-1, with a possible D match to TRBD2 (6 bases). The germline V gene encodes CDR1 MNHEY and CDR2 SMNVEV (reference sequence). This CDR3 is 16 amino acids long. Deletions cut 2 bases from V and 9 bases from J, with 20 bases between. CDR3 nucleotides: TGTGCCAGCAGTTTAGAGACGGGAGTCCCCCTGAGTGAGCAGTTCTTC. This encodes CASSLETGVPLSEQFF.

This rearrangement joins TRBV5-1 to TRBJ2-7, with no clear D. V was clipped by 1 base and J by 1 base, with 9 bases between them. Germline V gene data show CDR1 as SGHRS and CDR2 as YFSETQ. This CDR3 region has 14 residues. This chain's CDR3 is CASSLPSLSYEQYF. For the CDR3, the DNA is TGCGCCAGCAGCTTGCCTTCCCTTTCCTACGAGCAGTACTTC. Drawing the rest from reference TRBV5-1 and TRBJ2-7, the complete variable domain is KAGVTQTPRYLIKTRGQQVTLSCSPISGHRSVSWYQQTPGQGLQFLFEYFSETQRNKGNFPGRFSGRQFSNSRSEMNVSTLELGDSALYLCASSLPSLSYEQYFGPGTRLTVT.

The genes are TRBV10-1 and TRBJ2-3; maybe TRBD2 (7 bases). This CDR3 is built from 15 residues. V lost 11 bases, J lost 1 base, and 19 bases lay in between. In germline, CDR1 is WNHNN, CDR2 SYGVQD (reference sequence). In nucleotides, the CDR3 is TGCGCCTCGTCAAGGGGGGGCAGCCGCACAGATACGCAGTATTTT. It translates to CASSRGGSRTDTQYF.

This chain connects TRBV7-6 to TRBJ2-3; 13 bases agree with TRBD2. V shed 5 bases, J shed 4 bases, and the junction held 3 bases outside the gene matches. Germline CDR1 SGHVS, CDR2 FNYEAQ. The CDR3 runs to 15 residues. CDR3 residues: CASSAGLAGADTQYF. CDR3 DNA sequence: TGTGCCAGCAGCGCAGGACTAGCGGGGGCAGATACGCAGTATTTT.

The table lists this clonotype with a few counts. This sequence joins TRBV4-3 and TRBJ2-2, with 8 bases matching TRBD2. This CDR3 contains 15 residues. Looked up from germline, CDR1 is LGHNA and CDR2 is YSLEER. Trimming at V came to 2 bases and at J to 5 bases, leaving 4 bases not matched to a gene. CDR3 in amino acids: CASSQSGLATGELFF. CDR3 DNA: TGCGCCAGCAGCCAAAGCGGACTAGCAACCGGGGAGCTGTTTTTT.

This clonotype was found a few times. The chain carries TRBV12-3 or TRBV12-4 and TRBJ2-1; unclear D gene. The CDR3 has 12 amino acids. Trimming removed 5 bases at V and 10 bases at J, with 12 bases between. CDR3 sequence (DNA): TGTGCCAGCAGTAGGGCCGATGTCGAGCAGTTCTTC. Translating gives CASSRADVEQFF.

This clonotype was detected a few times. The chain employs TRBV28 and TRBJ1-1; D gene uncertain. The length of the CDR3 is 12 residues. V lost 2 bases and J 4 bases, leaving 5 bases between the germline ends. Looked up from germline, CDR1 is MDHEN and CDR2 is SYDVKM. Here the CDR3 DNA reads TGTGCCAGCAGTTTAGGGGTCACTGAAGCTTTCTTT. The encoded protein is CASSLGVTEAFF. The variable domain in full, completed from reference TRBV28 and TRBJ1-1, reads DVKVTQSSRYLVKRTGEKVFLECVQDMDHENMFWYRQDPGLGLRLIYFSYDVKMKEKGDIPEGYSVSREKKERFSLILESASTNQTSMYLCASSLGVTEAFFGQGTRLTVV.

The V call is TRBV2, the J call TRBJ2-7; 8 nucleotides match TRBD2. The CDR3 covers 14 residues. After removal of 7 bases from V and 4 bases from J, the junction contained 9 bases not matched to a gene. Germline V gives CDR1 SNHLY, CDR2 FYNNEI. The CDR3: CASNGGGLEYEQYF. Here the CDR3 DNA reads TGTGCCAGCAACGGGGGGGGGCTGGAGTACGAGCAGTACTTC.

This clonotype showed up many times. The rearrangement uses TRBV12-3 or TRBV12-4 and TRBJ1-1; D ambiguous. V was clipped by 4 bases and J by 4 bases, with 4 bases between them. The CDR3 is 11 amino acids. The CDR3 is CASSSGTEAFF. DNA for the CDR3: TGTGCCAGCAGTTCAGGCACTGAAGCTTTCTTT.

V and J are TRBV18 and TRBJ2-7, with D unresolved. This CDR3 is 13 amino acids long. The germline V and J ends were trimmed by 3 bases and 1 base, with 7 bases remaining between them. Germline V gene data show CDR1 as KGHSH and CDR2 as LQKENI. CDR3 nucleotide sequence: TGTGCCAGCTCACCGCTGCCATCCTACGAGCAGTACTTC. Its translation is CASSPLPSYEQYF.